This T cell receptor (beta chain) was observed in a study of T cell responses to AZD1222 COVID-19 vaccine. TCRdb's copy holds only in-frame clones and misses some; the assay was immunoSEQ multiplex PCR. The profile covers some 130,000 clones, with 88% appearing a single time and under 9.5% taken by the ten largest. Germline loops: CDR1 SGHRS, CDR2 YFSETQ. The V end lost 7 bases, the J end lost 4 bases, and 15 bases lay between the germline ends. The CDR3 has 14 residues. The sequencing here drew on peripheral blood, taken on day 0 of AZD1222 vaccination. V usage is TRBV5-1 and J usage is TRBJ1-5; D not resolved. This TCR was recovered from an adult in good health. CDR3 nucleotide sequence: TGCGCCAGCGTTAGCCGAGCCTCAAATCAGCCCCAGCATTTT. Translating it yields CASVSRASNQPQHF.